The clone carrying this T cell receptor beta chain has a count of ten or more. Its antigen is not known. Germline values: CDR1 DFQATT, CDR2 SNEGSKA (reference sequence). The CDR3 is 12 amino acids. V was cut by 7 bases and J by 0 bases, with 9 bases left in between. This entry belongs to a study of early T cells in non-severe SARS-CoV-2 infection. Study background: The authors sequenced bulk RNA from unsorted whole blood, leaving chains unpaired. Notes on the study in general: The VDJdb matching leaned toward anti-spike CD8 responses and overlooked private and CD4 specificities.

Individually, cDNA molecules had unique molecular identifiers attached to them. TCRdb re-analysed the 5' RACE reads in MiXCR, keeping a single row per CDR3 protein. This sample has tens of thousands of distinct CDR3 sequences, with roughly 4.5% found just once. The TCR was taken from an adult who was a healthcare worker with PCR-confirmed SARS-CoV-2 infection or an uninfected control (not recorded which). The sequencing sample was made of whole blood. The V call is TRBV20-1, the J call TRBJ1-1; D may be TRBD1 (6 bases). In DNA, the CDR3 is TGCAGTGTGGGACATATGAACACTGAAGCTTTCTTT. As protein: CSVGHMNTEAFF.